This T cell receptor beta chain is from a study of T-cell memory formation after mild COVID-19. Per germline, CDR1 MNHNY and CDR2 SVGAGI (reference sequence). Trimming left V 0 bases short and J 1 base short, with 9 bases between. CDR3 length: 15 amino acids. This clonotype was observed a handful of times. Its specificity is not known. Constant-segment-primed 5'RACE gave TCR alpha and TCR beta cDNA libraries with sample barcodes and UMIs. TCRdb reanalysed the 5' RACE reads using MiXCR and keeps one entry per CDR3 protein. This sample has about 400,000 distinct CDR3 sequences, with roughly 15% found just once. Study results and caveats: Pre-infection memory showed some responding clones, and this suggested that cross-reactive memory joined. Clones that contracted from day 15 to 85 had balanced CD4/CD8; later expanders were CD4+ biased. Clones which contracted sat mainly in CM and EM if CD4+, and in EMRA if CD8+.

V is TRBV6-6 and J is TRBJ1-1; D gene ambiguous. This TCR was recovered from a young man who had mild COVID-19 (a few samples of this study predate the infection). Cell type and time point are not known. Source material: PBMCs or a T cell subset sorted from them (not recorded which). This CDR3 reads CASSYSRSANTEAFF. The CDR3 bases are TGTGCCAGCAGTTACTCTCGGTCCGCGAACACTGAAGCTTTCTTT.